This T cell receptor beta chain was profiled in a study of Ad26.COV2.S vaccination and SARS-CoV-2 variants. Study-level background: In the study, Ad26.COV2.S was injected intramuscularly once, or twice 56 days apart. The study's findings and limits: Reportedly, after vaccination the spike-specific CD8+ and CD4+ T cell responses displayed substantial breadth. Vaccine and placebo recipients had comparable breadth of non-spike TCRs.

Some clones are missing from TCRdb's copy, which holds only in-frame ones; the method was immunoSEQ multiplex PCR. The sample yields about half a million clones, about 89% seen once. As to treatment: over 15 received Ad26.COV2.S at low or high dose, single or two shots; 5 received placebo; per-sample allocation not given. Sampling was done on day 63 after the first vaccine or placebo injection. Cohort 1b enrolled adults aged 18-55 years in Boston. This clone was detected only once. The antigen is not known. This CDR3 has 14 amino acids. Per germline, CDR1 GTSNPN and CDR2 SVGIG (reference sequence). Deletions cut 3 bases from V and 7 bases from J, with 16 bases between.

The clonotype comes from a person between 18 and 65 years old who received the Ad26.COV2.S COVID-19 vaccine or a placebo. The chain uses TRBV30 and TRBJ2-1, with TRBD2 as a possible D gene (6 bases). Source: peripheral blood, taken in a trial of Ad26.COV2.S vaccine versus placebo. CDR3 amino acids: CAWSAGTGINEQFF. CDR3 sequence (DNA): TGTGCCTGGAGCGCCGGGACTGGGATTAATGAGCAGTTCTTC.